The 30 T cell receptor beta chains listed next were all sequenced from one sample in a study of T cells after yellow fever vaccination. TCRdb reanalysed the 5' RACE reads using MiXCR and keeps one entry per CDR3 protein. Among 27,000 or so distinct CDR3 sequences listed, approximately 4.7% were seen once. This specimen was CD8+ T cells sorted from PBMCs, taken 5 days after the yellow fever booster vaccination. The receptors come from a man aged 25 to 40 who received the YFV17D yellow fever vaccine.

This clonotype was detected many times. The chain couples TRBV14 to TRBJ2-1; D ambiguous. The CDR3 length is 13 residues. Looked up from germline, CDR1 is SGHDN and CDR2 is FVKESK. The V end lost 4 bases, the J end lost 6 bases, and 10 bases lay between the germline ends. The CDR3 coding sequence is TGTGCCAGCAGCCCGGGCTATCTCAATGAGCAGTTCTTC. The encoded protein is CASSPGYLNEQFF.

This clonotype was observed at least ten times. The chain links TRBV15 to TRBJ1-4, with D tentatively TRBD1 (5 bases). Between the trimmed V and J ends, which lost 1 base and 3 bases, there was a span of 9 bases. Germline assignment: CDR1 LNHNV and CDR2 YYDKDF (reference sequence). The CDR3 spans 15 residues. For the CDR3, the DNA is TGTGCCACCAGCAGAGTTTCAGGGCCTAATGAAAAACTGTTTTTT. It translates to CATSRVSGPNEKLFF.

This clonotype has a count of ten or more. This chain connects TRBV7-8 to TRBJ2-1; D is perhaps TRBD2 (6 bases). Per germline, CDR1 SGHVS and CDR2 FQNEAQ. CDR3 length: 13 amino acids. Trimming took off 5 bases at V and 5 bases at J, with 10 bases between the two ends. This chain's CDR3 is CASSTGLNNEQFF. CDR3 in DNA: TGTGCCAGCAGCACGGGACTTAACAATGAGCAGTTCTTC.

This clonotype was seen repeatedly, ten times or more. The chain has TRBV2 and TRBJ2-7, with TRBD2 as a possible D gene (6 bases). The CDR3 sequence is 14 residues long. The V gene's germline CDR1 is SNHLY and CDR2 FYNNEI. The V end lost 3 bases, the J end lost 2 bases, and 11 bases lay between the germline ends. CDR3 in amino acids: CASSDRRGTYEQYF. In DNA form, the CDR3 reads TGTGCCAGCAGTGATAGGCGGGGAACCTACGAGCAGTACTTC.

This clonotype was observed many times. This chain uses TRBV7-2 with TRBJ2-3, with TRBD2 as a possible D gene (6 bases). Between the trimmed V and J ends, which lost 0 bases and 12 bases, there was a span of 22 bases. Germline V gives CDR1 SGHTA, CDR2 FQGNSA. The CDR3 runs to 16 residues. Here the CDR3 reads CASSLAALAASQDQYF. CDR3 nucleotide sequence: TGTGCCAGCAGCTTAGCGGCGTTAGCGGCCTCCCAGGACCAGTATTTT.

This clonotype was observed at least ten times. J is TRBJ2-1 and V is TRBV9; D is uncertain. This CDR3 spans 13 amino acids. V lost 0 bases and J lost 6, with 7 bases in between. From germline, CDR1 is SGDLS and CDR2 YYNGEE. CDR3 amino acids: CASSVGLVNEQFF. Written as DNA, the CDR3 is TGTGCCAGCAGCGTAGGCCTAGTCAATGAGCAGTTCTTC.

This clonotype was seen repeatedly, ten times or more. This chain connects TRBV6-2 or TRBV6-3 to TRBJ2-1; either TRBD1 or TRBD2 may fit D (5 bases each). CDR1 MNHEY and CDR2 SVGEGT come from the germline V gene. V was shortened by 8 bases and J by 3 bases, with 17 bases between the two germline ends. The CDR3 is 15 amino acids. The CDR3 sequence: CASVGPTEYYNEQFF. In DNA, the CDR3 is TGTGCCAGCGTGGGACCGACAGAGTACTACAATGAGCAGTTCTTC.

This clonotype was observed many times. The J gene is TRBJ2-7, the V gene TRBV5-4; no clear D. The CDR3 loop spans 13 amino acids. The V gene's germline CDR1 is SGHNT and CDR2 YYREEE (reference sequence). The V end lost 0 bases, the J end lost 6 bases, and 10 bases lay between the germline ends. The CDR3 sequence is CASSLDSKAEQYF. In nucleotides, the CDR3 is TGTGCCAGCAGCTTGGATTCCAAGGCCGAGCAGTACTTC.

This clonotype was counted at least ten times. V gene TRBV7-9 combines with J gene TRBJ2-7; 8 bases align to TRBD2. In germline, CDR1 is SEHNR, CDR2 FQNEAQ (reference sequence). This CDR3 comprises 16 residues. The ends lost 1 base at V and 2 bases at J; junction bases unmatched: 7. The CDR3 DNA follows: TGTGCCAGCAGCTTAGAGGTAGCGGGAATAACCTACGAGCAGTACTTC. Translating it yields CASSLEVAGITYEQYF. The whole variable domain, filled in from reference TRBV7-9 and TRBJ2-7, reads DTGVSQNPRHKITKRGQNVTFRCDPISEHNRLYWYRQTLGQGPEFLTYFQNEAQLEKSRLLSDRFSAERPKGSFSTLEIQRTEQGDSAMYLCASSLEVAGITYEQYFGPGTRLTVT.

This clonotype was counted ten times or more. This rearrangement joins TRBV4-2 to TRBJ2-5; possibly TRBD2 for D (5 bases). This CDR3 contains 18 residues. Trimming cost V 0 bases and J 2 bases, with 19 bases left between them. In germline, CDR1 is LGHNA, CDR2 YNFKEQ. The CDR3 spells CASSQDMYVASRQETQYF. CDR3 coding DNA: TGTGCCAGCAGCCAAGATATGTACGTGGCTAGCAGACAAGAGACCCAGTACTTC.

This clonotype was found many times. The V gene is TRBV30, the J gene TRBJ2-7; 9 nucleotides match TRBD2. The CDR3 contains 15 residues. V shed 4 bases and J 3 bases; nucleotides not matched to a gene: 10. Germline CDR1 reads GTSNPN; CDR2 reads SVGIG (reference sequence). The CDR3 DNA is TGTGCCTGGACCCCCCTTGCGGGAGGGGTCTACGAGCAGTACTTC. It yields the protein CAWTPLAGGVYEQYF.

This clonotype was detected many times. V is TRBV20-1 and J is TRBJ2-1; TRBD2 aligns across 14 bases. CDR1 is DFQATT, CDR2 SNEGSKA, per germline (reference sequence). This CDR3 region has 15 residues. Trimming took 5 bases from V and 6 from J; bases not matched to a gene: 6. The CDR3 sequence: CSALPGTSGSNEQFF. CDR3 nucleotide sequence: TGCAGTGCTCTGCCCGGGACTAGCGGGAGCAATGAGCAGTTCTTC.

This clonotype was recorded many times. The chain carries TRBV10-2 and TRBJ2-1; weak D call: TRBD1 (6 bases). CDR3 length equals 15 residues. Trimming took off 4 bases at V and 2 bases at J, with 12 bases between the two ends. In germline, CDR1 is WSHSY, CDR2 SAAADI. The DNA of the CDR3 is TGCGCCAGCAGTGTGGCCGGGACAACCTACAATGAGCAGTTCTTC. It codes for CASSVAGTTYNEQFF.

This clonotype was observed many times. This chain connects TRBV20-1 to TRBJ2-1, with TRBD1 identical over 8 bases. Per germline, CDR1 DFQATT and CDR2 SNEGSKA (reference sequence). With V trimmed by 6 bases and J by 2 bases, 6 bases remained unmatched. The CDR3 covers 14 residues. The CDR3 DNA reads TGCAGTGCGGAAGACAGGGGTACCTACAATGAGCAGTTCTTC. It encodes CSAEDRGTYNEQFF.

This clonotype was picked up a small number of times. The V and J genes are TRBV12-3 or TRBV12-4 and TRBJ2-5; 9 nucleotides align to TRBD1. With 5 bases clipped from V and 3 bases from J, the junction kept 7 bases outside the gene matches. This CDR3 has 15 residues. The CDR3: CASSTQDRGKETQYF. The DNA of the CDR3 is TGTGCCAGCAGTACTCAGGACAGGGGAAAAGAGACCCAGTACTTC.

This clonotype was recorded at least ten times. The chain links TRBV6-1 to TRBJ2-6; D not certain. CDR1 and CDR2 from the germline V gene are MNHNS and SASEGT. V was cut by 7 bases and J by 0 bases, with 7 bases left in between. The CDR3 runs to 14 residues. This CDR3 is CASNRNSGANVLTF. For the CDR3, the DNA is TGTGCCAGCAACAGAAACTCTGGGGCCAACGTCCTGACTTTC.

This clonotype was picked up many times. CDR3 loop: CASSQVAGVGSEQYF. The CDR3 nucleotides are TGTGCCAGCAGCCAAGTAGCGGGAGTGGGCAGCGAGCAGTACTTC. The V call is TRBV3-1, the J call TRBJ2-7; 9 bases map to TRBD2. Per germline, CDR1 LGHDT and CDR2 YNNKEL (reference sequence). This CDR3 spans 15 amino acids. The V and J ends lost 1 base and 6 bases, in that order; junction bases with no gene match: 7.

This clonotype was detected ten times or more. V gene TRBV7-9 combines with J gene TRBJ2-1, with D perhaps TRBD2 (6 bases). This CDR3 comprises 16 residues. Germline V gene sequence: CDR1 SEHNR, CDR2 FQNEAQ (reference sequence). Trimming took off 4 bases at V and 3 bases at J, with 16 bases between the two ends. The CDR3 loop is CASSYGGFQSYNEQFF. The CDR3 nucleotides read TGTGCCAGCAGCTACGGGGGATTCCAAAGCTACAATGAGCAGTTCTTC.

This clonotype was counted ten times or more. This sequence joins TRBV6-6 and TRBJ2-7; D perhaps matches TRBD1 (6 bases). This CDR3 spans 12 amino acids. CDR1 is MNHNY and CDR2 is SVGAGI in the germline V gene (reference sequence). V was clipped by 7 bases and J by 5 bases, with 12 bases between them. The CDR3 region has the DNA TGTGCCAGCACAACAAAGGGGGACGAGCAGTACTTC. Residues: CASTTKGDEQYF.

The genes are TRBV20-1 and TRBJ2-1, with 12 bases aligning to TRBD2. V gave up 2 bases and J gave up 6 bases; unmatched junction bases: 5. This CDR3 has 15 amino acids. Germline-derived CDR1 and CDR2 are DFQATT and SNEGSKA (reference sequence). CDR3: CSARSPTSGSNEQFF. The CDR3 nucleotides read TGCAGTGCTAGATCACCGACTAGCGGGAGCAATGAGCAGTTCTTC.

In this sample, this clonotype turned up many times. V usage is TRBV3-1 and J usage is TRBJ2-5, with D tentatively TRBD2 (6 bases). V lost 5 bases, J lost 5 bases, and 18 bases lay in between. CDR1 and CDR2 (germline): LGHDT, YNNKEL (reference sequence). The CDR3 is made up of 15 amino acids. Here the CDR3 reads CASSSAGSRGETQYF. CDR3 sequence (DNA): TGTGCCAGCAGCTCCGCGGGAAGTCGGGGGGAGACCCAGTACTTC.

This clonotype showed up many times. This chain uses TRBV9 with TRBJ2-3; D is perhaps TRBD2 (5 bases). CDR1 and CDR2 (germline): SGDLS, YYNGEE. The CDR3 length is 15 residues. V lost 3 bases and J lost 0, with 11 bases in between. CDR3 sequence reads: CASSAALESTDTQYF. DNA for the CDR3: TGTGCCAGCAGCGCGGCACTAGAAAGCACAGATACGCAGTATTTT. Based on the CDR3 plus reference TRBV9 and TRBJ2-3, the full variable domain is DSGVTQTPKHLITATGQRVTLRCSPRSGDLSVYWYQQSLDQGLQFLIQYYNGEERAKGNILERFSAQQFPDLHSELNLSSLELGDSALYFCASSAALESTDTQYFGPGTRLTVL.

V is TRBV4-2 and J is TRBJ2-7, with 7 positions matching TRBD2. Unmatched junction bases numbered 10, after V lost 1 base and J lost 1 base. Looked up from germline, CDR1 is LGHNA and CDR2 is YNFKEQ. The CDR3 loop spans 17 amino acids. The DNA of the CDR3 is TGTGCCAGCAGCCAAGGTTCCGGGACTACTGGGTCCTACGAGCAGTACTTC. This sequence encodes CASSQGSGTTGSYEQYF.

This clonotype was recorded many times. The rearrangement joins TRBV5-1 to TRBJ2-7; D gene unclear. The CDR3 is made up of 11 amino acids. The germline V gene encodes CDR1 SGHRS and CDR2 YFSETQ. V shed 4 bases and J shed 3 bases, with 5 bases lying between them. For the CDR3, the DNA is TGCGCCAGCAGCAAGGACTACGAGCAGTACTTC. This sequence encodes CASSKDYEQYF. Drawing the rest from reference TRBV5-1 and TRBJ2-7, the complete variable domain is KAGVTQTPRYLIKTRGQQVTLSCSPISGHRSVSWYQQTPGQGLQFLFEYFSETQRNKGNFPGRFSGRQFSNSRSEMNVSTLELGDSALYLCASSKDYEQYFGPGTRLTVT.

This clonotype was seen ten or more times. The CDR3 sequence: CASSVGFNNEQFF. CDR3 coding DNA: TGTGCCAGCAGCGTCGGGTTCAACAATGAGCAGTTCTTC. This chain links TRBV7-9 with TRBJ2-1; D call uncertain. Trimming took off 5 bases at V and 5 bases at J, with 10 bases between the two ends. Germline V gives CDR1 SEHNR, CDR2 FQNEAQ (reference sequence). The CDR3 has 13 residues.

The chain couples TRBV6-1 to TRBJ2-7, with D perhaps TRBD1 (5 bases). CDR1 and CDR2 (germline): MNHNS, SASEGT. V lost 8 bases to trimming and J lost 6 bases, with 17 bases between them. The CDR3 runs to 13 residues. CDR3 DNA sequence: TGTGCCAGCCGCGCGCAGGGTGGTGCCGAGCAGTACTTC. This gives the protein CASRAQGGAEQYF.

This clonotype was observed at least ten times. The rearrangement uses TRBV9 and TRBJ2-5; TRBD1 matches at 10 bases. In germline, CDR1 is SGDLS, CDR2 YYNGEE. V was pared by 3 bases and J by 5 bases, with 13 bases of the junction left unmatched. There are 17 residues in the CDR3. CDR3 in amino acids: CASSAQRGTGDGETQYF. DNA of the CDR3: TGTGCCAGCAGCGCCCAGAGGGGGACAGGGGATGGGGAGACCCAGTACTTC.

This clonotype was recorded at least ten times. This chain joins TRBV29-1 and TRBJ2-1; D uncertain. Trimming shortened V by 0 bases and J by 13 bases, and 4 bases separated the two germline ends. CDR3 length: 9 amino acids. Germline V gives CDR1 SQVTM, CDR2 ANQGSEA. The CDR3 spells CSVEEGQFF. The CDR3 bases are TGCAGCGTTGAAGAGGGCCAGTTCTTC.

This clonotype came up many times. The chain carries TRBV3-1 and TRBJ2-3; D is uncertain. With 3 bases removed from V and 4 bases from J, the gap between germline ends came to 8 bases. CDR1 and CDR2 from the germline V gene are LGHDT and YNNKEL (reference sequence). This CDR3 contains 13 residues. The CDR3 here is CASSHIFSDTQYF. CDR3 in DNA: TGTGCCAGCAGCCATATTTTTTCAGATACGCAGTATTTT.

This clonotype was picked up many times. This rearrangement joins TRBV20-1 to TRBJ2-7; D could derive from TRBD1 or TRBD2 (6 bases each). The germline CDR1 and CDR2 sequences are DFQATT and SNEGSKA (reference sequence). The CDR3 loop spans 13 amino acids. V lost 0 bases, J lost 4 bases, and 10 bases lay in between. The chain's CDR3 is CSAREGGVYEQYF. CDR3 DNA sequence: TGCAGTGCTAGAGAGGGGGGCGTTTACGAGCAGTACTTC.